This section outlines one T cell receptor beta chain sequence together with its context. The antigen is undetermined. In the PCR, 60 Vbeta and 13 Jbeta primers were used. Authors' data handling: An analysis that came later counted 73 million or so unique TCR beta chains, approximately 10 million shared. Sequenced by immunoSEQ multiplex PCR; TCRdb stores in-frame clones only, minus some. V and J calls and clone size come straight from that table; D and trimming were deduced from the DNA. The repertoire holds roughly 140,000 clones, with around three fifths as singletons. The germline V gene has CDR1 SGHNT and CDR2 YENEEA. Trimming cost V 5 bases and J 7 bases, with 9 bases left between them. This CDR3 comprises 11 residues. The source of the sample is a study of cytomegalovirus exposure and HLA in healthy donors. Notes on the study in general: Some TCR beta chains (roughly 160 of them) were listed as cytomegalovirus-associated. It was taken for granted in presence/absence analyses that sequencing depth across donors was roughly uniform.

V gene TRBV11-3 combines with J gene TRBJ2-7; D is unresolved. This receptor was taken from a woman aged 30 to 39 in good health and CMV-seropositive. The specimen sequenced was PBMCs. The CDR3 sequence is CASSMRDEQYF. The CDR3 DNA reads TGTGCCAGCAGCATGAGAGATGAGCAGTACTTC.